These 26 T cell receptor beta chains came from one sample sequenced in a study of blood T cell repertoires in COVID-19. Data came from immunoSEQ multiplex PCR; TCRdb stores just in-frame clones and leaves some out. The sample lists some 200,000 clones, nearly 90% occurring once. Sequencing was carried out using peripheral blood. These TCRs come from a woman aged 18-29 years who had recovered from COVID-19.

The V and J genes are TRBV19 and TRBJ2-6, with 9 nucleotides matching TRBD1. This CDR3 has 18 amino acids. CDR1 and CDR2 (germline): LNHDA, SQIVND (reference sequence). V shed 1 base and J 0 bases; nucleotides not matched to a gene: 4. In DNA, the CDR3 is TGTGCCAGTAGTATAGGGGACAGGGCCCTCTCTGGGGCCAACGTCCTGACTTTC. Protein sequence: CASSIGDRALSGANVLTF.

This clone was detected a few times. J is TRBJ2-5 and V is TRBV25-1; the match to TRBD2 covers 7 bases. The germline V gene encodes CDR1 MGHDK and CDR2 SYGVNS. This CDR3 comprises 11 residues. After removal of 6 bases from V and 10 bases from J, the junction contained 5 bases not matched to a gene. CDR3 bases: TGTGCCAGCAGCGGGGACTATTACCAGTACTTC. Amino acids: CASSGDYYQYF.

The chain joins TRBV5-4 to TRBJ2-2; TRBD2 agrees at 8 bases. The CDR3 has 16 amino acids. Trimming cost V 0 bases and J 1 base; bases outside gene matches: 2. Germline V CDR1 and CDR2: SGHNT, YYREEE (reference sequence). The CDR3 spells CASSLETSGNTGELFF. The DNA for the CDR3 is TGTGCCAGCAGCTTGGAAACTAGCGGGAACACCGGGGAGCTGTTTTTT. Full variable domain (rest looked up from reference TRBV5-4 and TRBJ2-2): ETGVTQSPTHLIKTRGQQVTLRCSSQSGHNTVSWYQQALGQGPQFIFQYYREEENGRGNFPPRFSGLQFPNYSSELNVNALELDDSALYLCASSLETSGNTGELFFGEGSRLTVL.

This clone was detected once. This chain joins TRBV2 and TRBJ2-5; 11 bases agree with TRBD1. Germline CDR1 is SNHLY and CDR2 is FYNNEI. V gave up 4 bases and J gave up 4 bases; unmatched junction bases: 8. The CDR3 has 16 amino acids. In DNA form, the CDR3 reads TGTGCCAGCAGTGGGCCCGGGACAGGGGGGAGAGAGACCCAGTACTTC. Residues: CASSGPGTGGRETQYF.

J is TRBJ2-3 and V is TRBV7-8; tentative D call: TRBD1 (5 bases). Germline CDR1 and CDR2: SGHVS and FQNEAQ. The V end was cut by 2 bases, the J end by 2 bases, with 11 bases between. This CDR3 spans 15 amino acids. CDR3: CASSLLGAPTDTQYF. Here the CDR3 DNA reads TGTGCCAGCAGCTTACTTGGGGCGCCCACAGATACGCAGTATTTT.

The chain has TRBV2 and TRBJ1-1; D remains unclear. Germline V lookup: CDR1 SNHLY, CDR2 FYNNEI. Deletions cut 4 bases from V and 0 bases from J, with 9 bases between. The CDR3 is 14 amino acids. CDR3 sequence reads: CASSAGDMNTEAFF. CDR3 coding DNA: TGTGCCAGCAGTGCCGGAGATATGAACACTGAAGCTTTCTTT. The whole variable domain, remainder taken from reference TRBV2 and TRBJ1-1, is EPEVTQTPSHQVTQMGQEVILRCVPISNHLYFYWYRQILGQKVEFLVSFYNNEISEKSEIFDDQFSVERPDGSNFTLKIRSTKLEDSAMYFCASSAGDMNTEAFFGQGTRLTVV.

The genes are TRBV4-3 and TRBJ2-2; 15 nucleotides match TRBD2. V lost 0 bases and J lost 11; bases outside the gene matches: 10. There are 18 residues in the CDR3. The germline gives CDR1 LGHNA, CDR2 YSLEER. Written as DNA, the CDR3 is TGCGCCAGCAGCCAAGATCTTTCGACGGGACTAGCGGGAGGAGAGCTGTTTTTT. Its protein is CASSQDLSTGLAGGELFF.

This chain links TRBV27 with TRBJ1-6; a weak D match, TRBD1 (6 bases). The CDR3 spans 15 residues. Per germline, CDR1 MNHEY and CDR2 SMNVEV (reference sequence). V dropped 1 base and J dropped 6 bases, with 10 bases sitting between them. CDR3 loop: CASSLLGTSNSPLHF. As DNA, the CDR3 is TGTGCCAGCAGTTTATTGGGGACAAGTAATTCACCCCTCCACTTT.

In regard to this clone: Other DNA sequences within the sample encode an identical CDR3. The chain links TRBV6-5 to TRBJ1-1; 7 nucleotides match TRBD1. The CDR3 extends over 14 amino acids. The V and J ends lost 4 bases and 1 base, in that order; junction bases with no gene match: 3. CDR1 is MNHEY and CDR2 is SVGAGI in the germline V gene. CDR3 sequence: CASSWDRKNTEAFF. CDR3 in DNA: TGTGCCAGCAGTTGGGACAGAAAGAACACTGAAGCTTTCTTT.

This sequence joins TRBV28 and TRBJ2-5, with a possible D match to TRBD2 (6 bases). The CDR3 contains 12 residues. CDR1 is MDHEN and CDR2 is SYDVKM in the germline V gene. The germline V and J ends were trimmed by 10 bases and 4 bases, with 13 bases remaining between them. The CDR3 loop reads CATTEGLETQYF. CDR3 bases: TGTGCCACCACGGAGGGGTTAGAGACCCAGTACTTC.

The genes are TRBV12-2 and TRBJ2-7; the listed D gene, TRBD2, was not tested against the DNA. TRBV12-2 is a documented pseudogene. CDR3 length equals 16 residues. The CDR3, as DNA: TGTGCAAGTCGCTTGGCGGGAGAGGGGATTACCTACGAGCAGTACTTC. Residues: CASRLAGEGITYEQYF.

This chain links TRBV2 with TRBJ2-6; 7 nucleotides line up with TRBD1. In germline, CDR1 is SNHLY, CDR2 FYNNEI. The CDR3 has 14 residues. V shed 6 bases, J shed 3 bases, and the junction held 2 bases outside the gene matches. As DNA, the CDR3 is TGTGCCAGCAGGGGGGACAGTGGGGCCAACGTCCTGACTTTC. It codes for CASRGDSGANVLTF.

The rearrangement joins TRBV6-5 to TRBJ1-2, with D possibly matching TRBD1 (5 bases). CDR1 and CDR2 (germline): MNHEY, SVGAGI. The CDR3 covers 14 residues. The V end was cut by 8 bases, the J end by 6 bases, with 19 bases between. CDR3 amino acids: CASHNGPRAHGYTF. CDR3 DNA: TGTGCCAGCCATAATGGCCCCAGGGCCCATGGCTACACCTTC.

V and J are TRBV28 and TRBJ2-7, with a weak D call TRBD2 (5 bases). V was trimmed by 4 bases and J by 0 bases, leaving 10 bases between them. The CDR3 is 14 residues long. The germline V gene has CDR1 MDHEN and CDR2 SYDVKM. CDR3 sequence: CASSSMGVSYEQYF. The CDR3 DNA reads TGTGCCAGCAGTTCCATGGGAGTCTCCTACGAGCAGTACTTC.

Note on this clone: At one of its ends the junction is not consistent with the germline gene, which may arise from a read error. This chain links TRBV7-9 with TRBJ2-1, with a weak D call TRBD2 (5 bases). The CDR3 is 13 residues long. In germline, CDR1 is SEHNR, CDR2 FQNEAQ (reference sequence). CDR3 amino acids: CASILGLANEQFF. The CDR3 DNA is TGTGCCAGCATCTTAGGCCTAGCAAATGAGCAGTTCTTC.

The chain uses TRBV28 and TRBJ1-5, with a weak D call TRBD1 (5 bases). Looked up from germline, CDR1 is MDHEN and CDR2 is SYDVKM. V shed 6 bases and J shed 4 bases, with 22 bases lying between them. The CDR3 runs to 17 residues. The CDR3: CASSPFLGGMVNQPQHF. CDR3 coding DNA: TGTGCCAGCAGCCCATTCCTCGGGGGTATGGTAAATCAGCCCCAGCATTTT. Complete variable domain (other parts from reference TRBV28 and TRBJ1-5): DVKVTQSSRYLVKRTGEKVFLECVQDMDHENMFWYRQDPGLGLRLIYFSYDVKMKEKGDIPEGYSVSREKKERFSLILESASTNQTSMYLCASSPFLGGMVNQPQHFGDGTRLSIL.

This clone was recorded only once. This sequence joins TRBV3-1 (or the pseudogene TRBV3-2) and TRBJ2-1; TRBD2 matches 9 bases. V shed 0 bases, J shed 8 bases, and the junction held 11 bases outside the gene matches. Germline loops: CDR1 LGHDT, CDR2 YNNKEL (reference sequence). The CDR3 spans 17 residues. The CDR3 protein is CASSQDLGGRALDEQFF. DNA of the CDR3: TGTGCCAGCAGCCAAGACTTGGGCGGGAGGGCCCTCGATGAGCAGTTCTTC.

The CDR3 loop reads CASSPREGSPGELFF. For the CDR3, the DNA is TGTGCCAGCAGCCCCCGTGAGGGATCGCCCGGGGAGCTGTTTTTT. The rearrangement links TRBV13 to TRBJ2-2, with a possible D match to TRBD2 (5 bases). The CDR3 runs to 15 residues. V was clipped by 5 bases and J by 6 bases, with 16 bases between them. The V gene's germline CDR1 is PRHDT and CDR2 FYEKMQ (reference sequence).

This clone was counted only a few times. This sequence joins TRBV7-2 and TRBJ2-1; 9 bases match TRBD2. Trimming cost V 4 bases and J 2 bases; bases outside gene matches: 9. The CDR3 totals 17 residues. Germline V gene sequence: CDR1 SGHTA, CDR2 FQGNSA. CDR3 residues: CASSSRGSGRTYNEQFF. The CDR3 bases are TGTGCCAGCAGCTCGAGGGGTAGCGGGAGAACCTACAATGAGCAGTTCTTC.

The chain joins TRBV2 to TRBJ2-6, with TRBD2 matching over 8 bases. Unmatched junction bases numbered 9, after V lost 8 bases and J lost 3 bases. Germline CDR1 reads SNHLY; CDR2 reads FYNNEI. CDR3 size: 16 residues. The CDR3 DNA follows: TGTGCCAGCCTGGCGCGGGAGGATTATGGGGCCAACGTCCTGACTTTC. Protein: CASLAREDYGANVLTF.

The rearrangement uses TRBV4-2 and TRBJ1-4, with D tentatively TRBD1 (5 bases). This CDR3 spans 16 amino acids. Trimming pared 0 bases from V and 7 bases from J, leaving 15 bases between. CDR1 and CDR2 (germline): LGHNA, YNFKEQ. The CDR3 bases are TGTGCCAGCAGCCAAGATAGGAGGCAGGGAGGTGAAAAACTGTTTTTT. Translation: CASSQDRRQGGEKLFF.

The rearrangement joins TRBV9 to TRBJ2-7, with TRBD1 matching over 9 bases. The CDR3 length is 14 residues. In germline, CDR1 is SGDLS, CDR2 YYNGEE. J gave up 6 bases and V 4 bases, and 8 bases lay outside the gene matches. The CDR3 DNA is TGTGCCAGCAGCATGACCGGGACAGGGAGCGAGCAGTACTTC. Amino acids: CASSMTGTGSEQYF.

This clone was seen a single time. The chain joins TRBV4-2 to TRBJ2-1; possibly TRBD2 for D (5 bases). CDR3 length: 12 amino acids. The V and J ends lost 3 bases and 7 bases respectively, with 7 bases between them. The germline V gene encodes CDR1 LGHNA and CDR2 YNFKEQ. The CDR3 loop is CASSQGRNEQFF. The CDR3 coding sequence is TGTGCCAGCAGCCAGGGGAGAAATGAGCAGTTCTTC.

V and J are TRBV7-2 and TRBJ2-1; 13 bases align to TRBD2. V dropped 4 bases and J dropped 10; count of bases not matched to a gene: 10. The CDR3 contains 16 residues. The germline gives CDR1 SGHTA, CDR2 FQGNSA. The CDR3 region has the DNA TGTGCCAGCAGCTCCAGGACTAGCGGGAGTCACCCCGAGCAGTTCTTC. It specifies CASSSRTSGSHPEQFF.

V is TRBV7-8 and J is TRBJ2-2; 10 bases agree with TRBD2. V lost 4 bases, J lost 2 bases, and 1 base stayed unmatched. The length of the CDR3 is 15 residues. Per the germline V gene, CDR1 is SGHVS and CDR2 is FQNEAQ. The CDR3 bases are TGTGCCAGCAGCTCTAGCGGGAGTAACACCGGGGAGCTGTTTTTT. This sequence encodes CASSSSGSNTGELFF.

The rearrangement joins TRBV7-8 to TRBJ2-7; D not certain. CDR1 is SGHVS, CDR2 FQNEAQ, per germline. V shed 4 bases and J shed 3 bases, with 16 bases lying between them. This CDR3 is 15 amino acids long. The CDR3 sequence is CASSSQDTPYYEQYF. The CDR3 bases are TGTGCCAGCAGCTCCCAAGACACCCCATACTACGAGCAGTACTTC.